The 21 T cell receptor beta chains in this list originate from one sample, sequenced in a study of T-cell reconstitution after alpha-beta-depleted transplantation in children. Construction of the TCRbeta library involved unique molecular identifiers. TCRdb analysed the PCR reads with MiXCR anew, one entry per CDR3 protein. This table has about 420,000 distinct CDR3 sequences, roughly a tenth appearing once. Here the sequenced sample was PBMCs from the stem cell graft donor, taken from the stem cell graft. The receptors were gathered from a human donor who donated a stem cell graft to a child with acute myeloid leukemia.

The chain employs TRBV29-1 and TRBJ1-1; D is unclear. Per germline, CDR1 SQVTM and CDR2 ANQGSEA. V was cut by 4 bases and J by 2 bases, with 11 bases left in between. The CDR3 is 13 amino acids. In DNA form, the CDR3 reads TGCAGCGTTGCCCCGATGGGAAACACTGAAGCTTTCTTT. Amino acid sequence: CSVAPMGNTEAFF.

A word on this clonotype: The conserved phenylalanine or tryptophan normally closing the CDR3 is absent here, so this likely arose from a read error. The gene calls are TRBV28 and TRBJ1-2; 7 nucleotides line up with TRBD1. The CDR3 runs 13 residues. Germline values: CDR1 MDHEN, CDR2 SYDVKM. This CDR3 reads CASRAGTAYGYTL. The CDR3 nucleotides are TGTGCCAGCAGGGCAGGGACAGCCTATGGTTACACCTTG.

The rearrangement joins TRBV27 to TRBJ2-2; TRBD1 agrees at 7 bases. With V trimmed by 7 bases and J by 5 bases, 10 bases remained unmatched. The CDR3 runs to 15 residues. Germline values: CDR1 MNHEY, CDR2 SMNVEV (reference sequence). As DNA, the CDR3 is TGTGCCAGCACAAGTTTCGGACAGGAGACCGGGGAGCTGTTTTTT. This encodes CASTSFGQETGELFF.

The table lists this clonotype with many counts. The junction shows a germline mismatch at one end, possibly a read error. The chain couples TRBV7-7 to TRBJ2-5, with no clear D. Germline loops: CDR1 SSHAT, CDR2 FNYEAQ (reference sequence). The CDR3 consists of 13 residues. CDR3 bases: TGTGCTAGCAGCTTCACTGCCTTGGAGACCCAGTACTTC. Protein sequence: CASSFTALETQYF.

The V call is TRBV6-2 or TRBV6-3, the J call TRBJ2-2; perhaps TRBD1 as D (6 bases). V was cut by 1 base and J by 5 bases, with 11 bases left in between. The germline CDR1 and CDR2 sequences are MNHEY and SVGEGT. The CDR3 sequence is 15 residues long. The CDR3: CASSYFTGRTGELFF. Written as DNA, the CDR3 is TGTGCCAGCAGTTACTTCACAGGGCGAACCGGGGAGCTGTTTTTT.

This clonotype was recorded at least ten times. This chain connects TRBV4-2 to TRBJ2-5; D gene ambiguous. CDR3 length: 12 residues. Germline V gives CDR1 LGHNA, CDR2 YNFKEQ. V lost 4 bases and J 5 bases, leaving 8 bases between the germline ends. DNA for the CDR3: TGTGCCAGCAGCCCCAGCTCGGAGACCCAGTACTTC. This codes for CASSPSSETQYF.

The table lists this clonotype with many counts. The chain recombines TRBV5-8 with TRBJ1-5; D remains ambiguous. This CDR3 contains 12 residues. Trimming shortened V by 5 bases and J by 7 bases, and 10 bases separated the two germline ends. CDR1 SGHTS and CDR2 YDEGEE come from the germline V gene. The CDR3 sequence: CASSWIGQPQHF. CDR3 nucleotide sequence: TGTGCCAGCAGTTGGATCGGCCAGCCCCAGCATTTT.

This clonotype has just a few counts. This chain links TRBV20-1 with TRBJ2-1, with D unresolved. CDR1 DFQATT and CDR2 SNEGSKA come from the germline V gene (reference sequence). This CDR3 has 15 residues. V lost 6 bases to trimming and J lost 5 bases, with 20 bases between them. The CDR3 sequence: CSAYPRRRENNEQFF. The CDR3 DNA is TGCAGTGCGTACCCTCGGCGGCGCGAGAACAATGAGCAGTTCTTC.

V and J are TRBV4-1 and TRBJ2-1, with 9 bases lining up with TRBD1. The germline V gene has CDR1 MGHRA and CDR2 YSYEKL. Unmatched junction bases numbered 8, after V lost 0 bases and J lost 8 bases. CDR3 length: 16 residues. CDR3 loop: CASSQDTSTGGDEQFF. The CDR3 DNA reads TGCGCCAGCAGCCAAGATACCTCGACAGGGGGGGATGAGCAGTTCTTC.

Points on this clonotype: An end of the junction differs from the germline gene, which may be a read error. This chain connects TRBV29-1 to TRBJ2-6, with D tentatively TRBD1 (7 bases). Germline assignment: CDR1 SQVTM and CDR2 ANQGSEA. The CDR3 loop spans 17 amino acids. The CDR3 DNA is TGCAGCGTTGAAGATGGGGGGACAGCCTCTGGGGCCAACGGCCTGACTTTC. This encodes CSVEDGGTASGANGLTF.

The V and J genes are TRBV6-2 or TRBV6-3 and TRBJ1-1; D possibly corresponds to TRBD1 (5 bases). V gave up 10 bases and J gave up 5 bases, with 14 bases separating them. The CDR3 consists of 12 residues. The germline V gene has CDR1 MNHEY and CDR2 SVGEGT. The CDR3 nucleotides read TGTGCCACCTCGGGCAGGGTGACTGAAGCTTTCTTT. Translated, it gives CATSGRVTEAFF.

This clonotype came up a few times. This chain uses TRBV19 with TRBJ1-5; D is ambiguous. CDR3 length: 14 amino acids. In germline, CDR1 is LNHDA, CDR2 SQIVND (reference sequence). Between the trimmed V and J ends, which lost 6 bases and 0 bases, there was a span of 9 bases. CDR3 protein: CASRARASNQPQHF. In DNA form, the CDR3 reads TGTGCCAGTAGGGCGCGGGCTAGCAATCAGCCCCAGCATTTT.

This clonotype has just a few counts. The chain carries TRBV5-1 and TRBJ2-2; 9 bases match TRBD1. The V gene end was trimmed by 7 bases and the J gene end by 4 bases; junction bases not matched to a gene: 5. The CDR3 extends over 14 amino acids. The germline CDR1 and CDR2 sequences are SGHRS and YFSETQ. The CDR3 region has the DNA TGCGCCAGCCGCGGACAGGGGAGCACCGGGGAGCTGTTTTTT. Translating gives CASRGQGSTGELFF.

The V and J genes are TRBV10-3 and TRBJ2-3; 8 bases agree with TRBD2. CDR3 length: 13 amino acids. Germline trimming cut 2 bases from V and 5 bases from J; bases unmatched to any gene: 0. CDR1 is ENHRY and CDR2 is SYGVKD in the germline V gene. CDR3 DNA sequence: TGTGCCATCAGTGAGCGGGAGGGAGATACGCAGTATTTT. Translation gives CAISEREGDTQYF.

The chain links TRBV10-3 to TRBJ2-7, with 8 nucleotides matching TRBD2. Germline V gene lookup returns CDR1 ENHRY and CDR2 SYGVKD. The V and J ends lost 6 bases and 4 bases, in that order; junction bases with no gene match: 5. The CDR3 is 13 residues long. The DNA of the CDR3 is TGTGCCATCAGCACTAGCGGCCTATACGAGCAGTACTTC. Protein product: CAISTSGLYEQYF.

The chain links TRBV12-3 or TRBV12-4 to TRBJ1-1; a weak D match, TRBD1 (5 bases). V shed 3 bases and J shed 3 bases, with 14 bases lying between them. The CDR3 runs to 15 residues. The CDR3 sequence is CASSFRGYQDTEAFF. Written as DNA, the CDR3 is TGTGCCAGCAGTTTTCGGGGCTACCAGGACACTGAAGCTTTCTTT.

This chain connects TRBV20-1 to TRBJ2-5; 8 bases are shared with TRBD2. The CDR3 length is 14 residues. The junction had 5 bases not matched to a gene; V was cut back by 0 bases and J by 5 bases. The V gene's germline CDR1 is DFQATT and CDR2 SNEGSKA (reference sequence). Here the CDR3 reads CSARDGLAVETQYF. CDR3 coding DNA: TGCAGTGCTAGAGATGGACTAGCAGTGGAGACCCAGTACTTC.

In its sample, this clonotype was seen many times. This chain links TRBV6-1 with TRBJ2-7; D is perhaps TRBD1 (6 bases). Trimming left V 6 bases short and J 4 bases short, with 19 bases between. The length of the CDR3 is 15 residues. Germline-derived CDR1 and CDR2 are MNHNS and SASEGT. The CDR3 nucleotides read TGTGCCAGCAGGAGGGAAGTACAGGGAATGTACGAGCAGTACGTC. It codes for CASRREVQGMYEQYV.

This clonotype was found many times. The chain links TRBV4-1 to TRBJ2-7; D not certain. The length of the CDR3 is 14 residues. The ends were cut back, 1 base at V and 4 bases at J, with 11 bases in the middle. Looked up from germline, CDR1 is MGHRA and CDR2 is YSYEKL. The chain's CDR3 is CASSQGVSGYEQYF. The CDR3 DNA reads TGCGCCAGCAGCCAAGGAGTATCAGGTTACGAGCAGTACTTC.

This clonotype has just a few counts. The rearrangement links TRBV25-1 to TRBJ1-6; D gene uncertain. Trimming removed 4 bases at V and 13 bases at J, with 14 bases between. Germline loops: CDR1 MGHDK, CDR2 SYGVNS. The CDR3 contains 13 residues. The CDR3 loop is CASSVGGSGPLHF. The CDR3 DNA reads as TGTGCCAGCAGTGTCGGCGGTAGCGGCCCCCTCCACTTT.

This clonotype was seen a few times. This chain uses TRBV21-1 with TRBJ2-3. TRBV21-1 is tagged as a pseudogene. This CDR3 is built from 14 residues. The CDR3 here is CASSKEDPTDTQYF. CDR3 DNA sequence: TGTGCCAGCAGCAAAGAGGACCCCACAGATACGCAGTATTTT.